Shown below are 32 T cell receptor beta chains from a single sample sequenced in a study of blood T cell repertoires in COVID-19. Produced via immunoSEQ multiplex PCR; TCRdb's table is partial and in-frame only. The repertoire consists of roughly 80,000 clones, with approximately 80% occurring once and the leading ten covering less than 15%. Sequenced sample: peripheral blood. The receptors were sampled from a human donor in a cohort sampled during active COVID-19.

The rearrangement uses TRBV12-5 and TRBJ1-6, with TRBD1 matching 10 bases. The CDR3 spans 14 residues. CDR1 is LGHNT, CDR2 FRNRAP, per germline. The V and J ends lost 8 bases and 8 bases, in that order; junction bases with no gene match: 6. The CDR3 DNA sequence: TGTGCTAGTCGGGGGGGGACAGGGGATTCACCCCTCCACTTT. Protein product: CASRGGTGDSPLHF.

The chain carries TRBV5-1 and TRBJ2-7; 8 bases agree with TRBD1. J was trimmed by 4 bases and V by 4 bases; bases with no gene match: 7. Germline CDR1 is SGHRS and CDR2 is YFSETQ. The CDR3 covers 14 residues. The CDR3 DNA reads as TGCGCCAGCAGCGTAGGGGACAGGTCATACGAGCAGTACTTC. Translated, it gives CASSVGDRSYEQYF.

The gene calls are TRBV9 and TRBJ2-1, with 14 bases matching TRBD2. Germline CDR1 SGDLS, CDR2 YYNGEE. V shed 4 bases, J shed 2 bases, and the junction held 8 bases outside the gene matches. This CDR3 comprises 18 residues. The CDR3 loop reads CASSSRTSGGPTYNEQFF. The CDR3 DNA sequence: TGTGCCAGCAGCTCTCGGACTAGCGGGGGGCCCACCTACAATGAGCAGTTCTTC.

This clone was counted ten times or more. V gene TRBV10-3 combines with J gene TRBJ1-2; no firm D call. V dropped 2 bases and J dropped 8 bases, with 18 bases sitting between them. This CDR3 has 15 residues. Per germline, CDR1 ENHRY and CDR2 SYGVKD. CDR3: CAISEPDFYPSGYTF. DNA for the CDR3: TGTGCCATCAGTGAGCCCGACTTTTATCCGAGCGGCTACACCTTC.

The chain links TRBV28 to TRBJ2-3; TRBD2 matches 9 bases. Germline CDR1 MDHEN, CDR2 SYDVKM. The CDR3 has 13 residues. V shed 7 bases, J shed 6 bases, and the junction held 5 bases outside the gene matches. CDR3 in amino acids: CASTAGGVDTQYF. As DNA, the CDR3 is TGTGCCAGCACGGCGGGGGGGGTGGATACGCAGTATTTT. The whole variable domain, filled in from reference TRBV28 and TRBJ2-3, reads DVKVTQSSRYLVKRTGEKVFLECVQDMDHENMFWYRQDPGLGLRLIYFSYDVKMKEKGDIPEGYSVSREKKERFSLILESASTNQTSMYLCASTAGGVDTQYFGPGTRLTVL.

The chain combines TRBV28 with TRBJ1-1; the D is unclear. Germline CDR1 MDHEN, CDR2 SYDVKM. CDR3 length: 13 residues. V shed 7 bases and J shed 1 base, with 10 bases lying between them. CDR3 loop: CASNMRENTEAFF. The CDR3 coding sequence is TGTGCCAGCAATATGCGAGAGAACACTGAAGCTTTCTTT. Full variable domain (missing parts from reference TRBV28 and TRBJ1-1): DVKVTQSSRYLVKRTGEKVFLECVQDMDHENMFWYRQDPGLGLRLIYFSYDVKMKEKGDIPEGYSVSREKKERFSLILESASTNQTSMYLCASNMRENTEAFFGQGTRLTVV.

V gene TRBV10-1 combines with J gene TRBJ2-1; the match to TRBD2 covers 12 bases. Germline V CDR1 and CDR2: WNHNN, SYGVQD (reference sequence). J lost 8 bases, V lost 0 bases, and 8 bases had no gene match. This CDR3 comprises 17 residues. The DNA for the CDR3 is TGCGCCAGCAGTGAGTCCTGGCGGTCTAGCGGGGGGGATGAGCAGTTCTTC. The encoded protein is CASSESWRSSGGDEQFF.

The genes are TRBV28 and TRBJ2-5, with TRBD1 matching over 8 bases. V trimming: 9 bases; J trimming: 5 bases; junction bases outside the gene matches: 5. This CDR3 has 12 residues. Per germline, CDR1 MDHEN and CDR2 SYDVKM. The CDR3 loop reads CASQGALETQYF. The CDR3 DNA is TGTGCCAGTCAGGGGGCATTGGAGACCCAGTACTTC.

This clone has a handful of counts. V is TRBV10-3 and J is TRBJ1-6; D is unresolved. Trimming removed 0 bases at V and 9 bases at J, with 15 bases between. Germline V gene lookup returns CDR1 ENHRY and CDR2 SYGVKD. This CDR3 region has 16 residues. The CDR3, as DNA: TGTGCCATCAGTGAGTCCGGATTGACGGGAAGTTCACCCCTCCACTTT. This translates into CAISESGLTGSSPLHF.

The genes are TRBV20-1 and TRBJ1-2, with D unresolved. Germline values: CDR1 DFQATT, CDR2 SNEGSKA (reference sequence). This CDR3 region has 11 residues. V was trimmed by 1 base and J by 6 bases, leaving 6 bases between them. The CDR3 sequence is CSARVRNGYTF. DNA of the CDR3: TGCAGTGCTAGAGTTCGTAATGGCTACACCTTC.

The rearrangement links TRBV7-2 to TRBJ2-7; TRBD2 might be the D (5 bases). V was clipped by 1 base and J by 3 bases, with 10 bases between them. The CDR3 is 14 amino acids. In germline, CDR1 is SGHTA, CDR2 FQGNSA. CDR3 sequence reads: CASSLEASSYEQYF. The CDR3 DNA is TGTGCCAGCAGCTTAGAAGCTAGCAGCTACGAGCAGTACTTC.

The chain combines TRBV25-1 with TRBJ2-4, with 7 bases fitting TRBD1. Trimming cost V 5 bases and J 10 bases; bases outside gene matches: 14. The CDR3 is 15 residues long. The V gene's germline CDR1 is MGHDK and CDR2 SYGVNS. CDR3 DNA: TGTGCCAGCAGTCCCAGGGACAGCCAAACGGGAATTCAGTACTTC. The encoded protein is CASSPRDSQTGIQYF.

The rearrangement uses TRBV3-1 (or the pseudogene TRBV3-2) and TRBJ1-3, with TRBD1 matching over 8 bases. This CDR3 contains 17 residues. CDR1 and CDR2 (germline): LGHDT, YNNKEL (reference sequence). V lost 4 bases, J lost 4 bases, and 12 bases stayed unmatched. CDR3 sequence (DNA): TGTGCCAGCAGCCCGCGCATCCGAGACAGGGGAGGAAACACCATATATTTT. It codes for CASSPRIRDRGGNTIYF.

The gene calls are TRBV5-1 and TRBJ1-2; TRBD1 aligns across 11 bases. Germline CDR1 SGHRS, CDR2 YFSETQ. After removal of 7 bases from V and 7 bases from J, the junction contained 9 bases not matched to a gene. There are 14 residues in the CDR3. In DNA form, the CDR3 reads TGCGCCAGCGGGGACCGGGACAGGGGGGTTGGCTACACCTTC. This encodes CASGDRDRGVGYTF. The whole variable domain, filled in from reference TRBV5-1 and TRBJ1-2, reads KAGVTQTPRYLIKTRGQQVTLSCSPISGHRSVSWYQQTPGQGLQFLFEYFSETQRNKGNFPGRFSGRQFSNSRSEMNVSTLELGDSALYLCASGDRDRGVGYTFGSGTRLTVV.

The chain joins TRBV19 to TRBJ1-2; D uncertain. The CDR3 has 14 amino acids. CDR1 is LNHDA and CDR2 is SQIVND in the germline V gene (reference sequence). Trimming shortened V by 3 bases and J by 8 bases, and 16 bases separated the two germline ends. CDR3 sequence reads: CASSITPTGWGYTF. The CDR3 DNA follows: TGTGCCAGTAGTATTACTCCCACTGGTTGGGGCTACACCTTC.

This clone was picked up one time. V and J are TRBV1 and TRBJ1-1. TRBV1 is a known pseudogene. This CDR3 has 16 amino acids. The CDR3 loop is CTSSQKGEGGHTEAFF. The CDR3 DNA follows: TGCACCAGCAGCCAAAAAGGGGAGGGGGGTCACACTGAAGCTTTCTTT.

This chain joins TRBV27 and TRBJ2-5, with unresolved D. The germline gives CDR1 MNHEY, CDR2 SMNVEV (reference sequence). The germline V and J ends were trimmed by 7 bases and 2 bases, with 14 bases remaining between them. This CDR3 has 14 amino acids. CDR3 in amino acids: CASTDQTTQETQYF. The CDR3 region has the DNA TGTGCCAGCACCGACCAGACAACGCAAGAGACCCAGTACTTC.

The genes are TRBV12-1 and TRBJ1-4; the D call in the table, TRBD1, was not verified against the DNA. TRBV12-1 is a recognized pseudogene. CDR3 length: 13 amino acids. CDR3 DNA sequence: TGTGCCAGCAGCTTACAGGGTGGAGGAAAACTGTTTTTT. Translation gives CASSLQGGGKLFF.

The gene calls are TRBV29-1 and TRBJ2-5; 8 bases agree with TRBD2. Germline CDR1 reads SQVTM; CDR2 reads ANQGSEA. The CDR3 totals 13 residues. V lost 3 bases to trimming and J lost 5 bases; unmatched junction nucleotides: 5. This chain's CDR3 is CSVEPRGGETQYF. The CDR3 nucleotides are TGCAGCGTTGAGCCCCGCGGGGGGGAGACCCAGTACTTC.

The V and J genes are TRBV15 and TRBJ2-7; D may be TRBD1 (6 bases). CDR1 is LNHNV and CDR2 is YYDKDF in the germline V gene (reference sequence). CDR3 length: 15 amino acids. V shed 0 bases and J shed 7 bases, with 16 bases lying between them. Written as DNA, the CDR3 is TGTGCCACCAGCAGAGATCAGGGGCTGAGTTCGGAGCAGTACTTC. The encoded protein is CATSRDQGLSSEQYF.

The chain carries TRBV5-1 and TRBJ2-7; 9 bases map to TRBD1. After removal of 3 bases from V and 4 bases from J, the junction contained 8 bases not matched to a gene. The CDR3 is 15 residues long. Per germline, CDR1 SGHRS and CDR2 YFSETQ. CDR3 DNA: TGCGCCAGCAGCTCACGGACAGGGGTAGGGTACGAGCAGTACTTC. It codes for CASSSRTGVGYEQYF.

This chain uses TRBV28 with TRBJ1-5; 10 positions agree with TRBD1. The CDR3 covers 15 residues. V lost 2 bases, J lost 4 bases, and 2 bases stayed unmatched. CDR1 MDHEN and CDR2 SYDVKM come from the germline V gene. CDR3 amino acids: CASSLGQGVNQPQHF. CDR3 DNA sequence: TGTGCCAGCAGTTTAGGACAGGGGGTGAATCAGCCCCAGCATTTT.

The rearrangement uses TRBV5-6 and TRBJ1-2; D call uncertain. Germline V lookup: CDR1 SGHDT, CDR2 YYEEEE. V gave up 0 bases and J gave up 3 bases, with 9 bases separating them. The CDR3 extends over 14 amino acids. CDR3 DNA: TGTGCCAGCAGCTTGGTAAGCGTGGACTATGGCTACACCTTC. This sequence encodes CASSLVSVDYGYTF.

CDR3 in DNA: TGTGCCAGCAGCTTACTTCCGGGAGACCCCGACTATGGCTACACCTTC. Its translation is CASSLLPGDPDYGYTF. The V and J genes are TRBV7-8 and TRBJ1-2, with no clear D. CDR3 size: 16 residues. V gave up 2 bases and J gave up 3 bases, with 16 bases separating them. Germline CDR1 reads SGHVS; CDR2 reads FQNEAQ.

J is TRBJ1-1 and V is TRBV23-1, with D maybe TRBD1 (6 bases). TRBV23-1 falls under the ORF class, with uncertain function. The CDR3 spans 13 residues. The V and J ends lost 2 bases and 4 bases respectively, with 8 bases between them. CDR3 nucleotide sequence: TGCGCCAGCAGTCAAACAGGGATCACTGAAGCTTTCTTT. Translated, it gives CASSQTGITEAFF.

The V and J genes are TRBV5-5 and TRBJ2-1; D unresolved. The V end lost 0 bases, the J end lost 9 bases, and 16 bases lay between the germline ends. The CDR3 consists of 15 residues. CDR1 is SGHKS and CDR2 is YYEKEE in the germline V gene (reference sequence). The CDR3 here is CASSLAFTVPGEQFF. DNA of the CDR3: TGTGCCAGCAGCTTGGCCTTCACGGTCCCAGGTGAGCAGTTCTTC. Complete variable domain (other parts from reference TRBV5-5 and TRBJ2-1): DAGVTQSPTHLIKTRGQQVTLRCSPISGHKSVSWYQQVLGQGPQFIFQYYEKEERGRGNFPDRFSARQFPNYSSELNVNALLLGDSALYLCASSLAFTVPGEQFFGPGTRLTVL.

V gene TRBV19 combines with J gene TRBJ1-4, with 7 positions matching TRBD1. Trimming took 6 bases from V and 7 from J; bases not matched to a gene: 5. Germline CDR1 and CDR2: LNHDA and SQIVND (reference sequence). CDR3 length: 13 residues. CDR3 residues: CASRRTGVEKLFF. Written as DNA, the CDR3 is TGTGCCAGTAGGCGGACAGGCGTTGAAAAACTGTTTTTT.

The J gene is TRBJ1-5, the V gene TRBV20-1, with a possible D match to TRBD1 (6 bases). V lost 3 bases and J 0 bases, leaving 12 bases between the germline ends. Germline V gives CDR1 DFQATT, CDR2 SNEGSKA (reference sequence). The CDR3 runs 15 residues. CDR3 DNA: TGCAGTGCTAGTCAGGGGACAACTAGCAATCAGCCCCAGCATTTT. Translated, it gives CSASQGTTSNQPQHF.

V gene TRBV19 combines with J gene TRBJ1-2; the D is unclear. CDR1 and CDR2 (germline): LNHDA, SQIVND (reference sequence). This CDR3 has 12 amino acids. Trimming shortened V by 10 bases and J by 4 bases, and 13 bases separated the two germline ends. The CDR3 sequence is CATKIGSYGYTF. The CDR3 region has the DNA TGTGCCACTAAGATAGGGAGCTATGGCTACACCTTC. Drawing the rest from reference TRBV19 and TRBJ1-2, the complete variable domain is DGGITQSPKYLFRKEGQNVTLSCEQNLNHDAMYWYRQDPGQGLRLIYYSQIVNDFQKGDIAEGYSVSREKKESFPLTVTSAQKNPTAFYLCATKIGSYGYTFGSGTRLTVV.

The rearrangement uses TRBV10-3 and TRBJ1-1; the D gene is possibly TRBD1 (5 bases). Trimming left V 3 bases short and J 6 bases short, with 11 bases between. This CDR3 comprises 13 residues. The germline CDR1 and CDR2 sequences are ENHRY and SYGVKD. In DNA form, the CDR3 reads TGTGCCATCAGTGACCTTAGACAGTCTGAAGCTTTCTTT. Amino acid sequence: CAISDLRQSEAFF.

The chain joins TRBV28 to TRBJ2-5; TRBD1 matches at 10 bases. The germline V gene has CDR1 MDHEN and CDR2 SYDVKM. CDR3 length: 15 residues. After removal of 0 bases from V and 5 bases from J, the junction contained 3 bases not matched to a gene. CDR3 protein: CASSLWGQGRETQYF. Written as DNA, the CDR3 is TGTGCCAGCAGTTTATGGGGACAGGGGAGGGAGACCCAGTACTTC.

J is TRBJ2-3 and V is TRBV4-2; 7 nucleotides match TRBD2. V gave up 0 bases and J gave up 1 base; unmatched junction bases: 16. Germline CDR1 is LGHNA and CDR2 is YNFKEQ. The CDR3 extends over 20 amino acids. The CDR3 coding sequence is TGTGCCAGCAGCCAAGAAAGACCCAACCTCCGGACTAGTGGCACAGATACGCAGTATTTT. Translating it yields CASSQERPNLRTSGTDTQYF.